These 7 T cell receptor beta chains share one sample of origin, sequenced in a study of blood T cell repertoires in COVID-19 (dated by TCRdb to the early 2020s). The method was the immunoSEQ multiplex PCR assay. The clones in this table, taken by TCRdb from immuneACCESS, are in-frame only. Not every clone is retained; where verified, under half of the shortfall comes from an unresolved V gene, and the cause of the rest is unknown. The sample table shows about 170,000 clones, and around 74% are seen once. About 3% of the sample comes from the top ten. Material for sequencing was peripheral blood. These receptors originate from an elderly woman with acute or convalescent COVID-19.

This clone was observed a few times. The DNA for the CDR3 is TGTGCCAGCAGTAACAGACTAGCGGAAGAGACCCAGTACTTC. Protein sequence: CASSNRLAEETQYF. This chain joins TRBV6-2 or TRBV6-3 and TRBJ2-5; 9 bases match TRBD2. The CDR3 totals 14 residues. Looked up from germline, CDR1 is MNHEY and CDR2 is SVGEGT. V lost 5 bases to trimming and J lost 3 bases; unmatched junction nucleotides: 4.

The V call is TRBV19, the J call TRBJ2-1, with TRBD2 matching over 14 bases. CDR1 LNHDA and CDR2 SQIVND come from the germline V gene (reference sequence). The CDR3 runs to 16 residues. V lost 4 bases, J lost 7 bases, and 6 bases stayed unmatched. The CDR3 nucleotides read TGTGCCAGTAGTACCACAGGGACTAGCGGGAGTAATGAGCAGTTCTTC. Its translation: CASSTTGTSGSNEQFF.

This clone was counted a few times. DNA of the CDR3: TGTGCCATCAGTGAGCTAAGGACAGGGGCTGAAGAGCAGTACTTC. This encodes CAISELRTGAEEQYF. This chain uses TRBV10-3 with TRBJ2-7; 9 bases are a match to TRBD1. The CDR3 loop spans 15 amino acids. V trimming: 2 bases; J trimming: 7 bases; junction bases outside the gene matches: 9. Germline V gene lookup returns CDR1 ENHRY and CDR2 SYGVKD.

Notes on this clone: Within the sample, other DNA sequences also encode this same CDR3. The chain employs TRBV9 and TRBJ1-1; D is undetermined. Per germline, CDR1 SGDLS and CDR2 YYNGEE. CDR3 length: 12 amino acids. The V end lost 0 bases, the J end lost 7 bases, and 7 bases lay between the germline ends. The CDR3 sequence: CASSVGSGEAFF. The DNA for the CDR3 is TGTGCCAGCAGCGTAGGGTCGGGTGAAGCTTTCTTT.

The chain is built from TRBV18 and TRBJ2-7, with 8 positions matching TRBD2. With 2 bases clipped from V and 5 bases from J, the junction kept 11 bases outside the gene matches. The germline CDR1 and CDR2 sequences are KGHSH and LQKENI. This CDR3 is built from 16 residues. The CDR3 DNA follows: TGTGCCAGCTCACCATCGTCCGGCGGGGGGCGGGACGAGCAGTACTTC. Its translation is CASSPSSGGGRDEQYF.

V is TRBV9 and J is TRBJ1-3, with a tentative D call TRBD1 (5 bases). Trimming removed 1 base from V and 3 bases from J, with 14 bases in between. This CDR3 has 16 residues. CDR1 SGDLS and CDR2 YYNGEE come from the germline V gene. CDR3 loop: CASSVRGQGGGNTIYF. As DNA, the CDR3 is TGTGCCAGCAGCGTAAGAGGGCAGGGAGGTGGAAACACCATATATTTT. The full variable domain, its missing parts supplied by reference TRBV9 and TRBJ1-3, is DSGVTQTPKHLITATGQRVTLRCSPRSGDLSVYWYQQSLDQGLQFLIQYYNGEERAKGNILERFSAQQFPDLHSELNLSSLELGDSALYFCASSVRGQGGGNTIYFGEGSWLTVV.

In this sample, this clone turned up once. J is TRBJ2-3 and V is TRBV6-2 or TRBV6-3; 11 bases match TRBD2. Germline CDR1 MNHEY, CDR2 SVGEGT. This CDR3 has 16 residues. With 2 bases clipped from V and 1 base from J, the junction kept 2 bases outside the gene matches. The CDR3 DNA reads TGTGCCAGCAGTTACGGGACTAGCGGTGGCACAGATACGCAGTATTTT. Amino acid sequence: CASSYGTSGGTDTQYF.